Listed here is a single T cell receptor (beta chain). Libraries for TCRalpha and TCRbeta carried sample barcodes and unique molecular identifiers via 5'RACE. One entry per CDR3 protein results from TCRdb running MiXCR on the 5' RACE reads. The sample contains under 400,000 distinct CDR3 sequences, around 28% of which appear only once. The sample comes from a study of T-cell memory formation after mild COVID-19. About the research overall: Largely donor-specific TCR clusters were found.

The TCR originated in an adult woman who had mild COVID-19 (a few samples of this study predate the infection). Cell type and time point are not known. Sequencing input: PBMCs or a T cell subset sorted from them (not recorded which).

This CDR3 reads CASSFPTAGIQETQYF. CDR3 DNA: TGTGCCAGCAGCTTTCCCACGGCAGGGATCCAAGAGACCCAGTACTTC. The genes are TRBV7-9 and TRBJ2-5, with a weak D call TRBD1 (5 bases). V shed 3 bases and J shed 1 base, with 15 bases lying between them. CDR1 and CDR2 from the germline V gene are SEHNR and FQNEAQ (reference sequence). This CDR3 is built from 16 residues.